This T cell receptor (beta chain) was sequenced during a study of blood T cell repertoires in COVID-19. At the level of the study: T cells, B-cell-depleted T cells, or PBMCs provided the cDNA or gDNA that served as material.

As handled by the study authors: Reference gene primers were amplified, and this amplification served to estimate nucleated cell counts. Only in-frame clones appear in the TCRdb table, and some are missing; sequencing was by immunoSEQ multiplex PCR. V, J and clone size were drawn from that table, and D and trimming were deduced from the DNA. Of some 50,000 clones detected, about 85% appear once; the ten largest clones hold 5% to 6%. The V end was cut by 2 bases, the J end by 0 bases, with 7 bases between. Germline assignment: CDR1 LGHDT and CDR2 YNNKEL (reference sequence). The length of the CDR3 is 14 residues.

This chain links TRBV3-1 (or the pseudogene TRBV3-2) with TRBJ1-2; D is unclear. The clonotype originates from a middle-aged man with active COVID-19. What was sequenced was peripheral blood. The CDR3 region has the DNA TGTGCCAGCAGCCAATCGTTCTCTAACTATGGCTACACCTTC. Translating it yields CASSQSFSNYGYTF.